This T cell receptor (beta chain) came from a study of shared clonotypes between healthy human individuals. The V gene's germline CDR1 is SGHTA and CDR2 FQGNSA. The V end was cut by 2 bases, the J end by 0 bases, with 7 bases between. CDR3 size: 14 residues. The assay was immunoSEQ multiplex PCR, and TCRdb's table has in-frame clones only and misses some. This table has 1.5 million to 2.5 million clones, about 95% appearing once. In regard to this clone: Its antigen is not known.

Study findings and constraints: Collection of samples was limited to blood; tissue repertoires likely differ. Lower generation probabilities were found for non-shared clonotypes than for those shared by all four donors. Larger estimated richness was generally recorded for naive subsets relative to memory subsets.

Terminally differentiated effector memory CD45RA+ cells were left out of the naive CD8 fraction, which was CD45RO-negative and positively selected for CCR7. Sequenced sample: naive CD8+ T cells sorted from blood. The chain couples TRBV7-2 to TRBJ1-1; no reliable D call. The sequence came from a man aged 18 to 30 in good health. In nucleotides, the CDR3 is TGTGCCAGCAGCTTAAGGAAGATGAACACTGAAGCTTTCTTT. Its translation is CASSLRKMNTEAFF.